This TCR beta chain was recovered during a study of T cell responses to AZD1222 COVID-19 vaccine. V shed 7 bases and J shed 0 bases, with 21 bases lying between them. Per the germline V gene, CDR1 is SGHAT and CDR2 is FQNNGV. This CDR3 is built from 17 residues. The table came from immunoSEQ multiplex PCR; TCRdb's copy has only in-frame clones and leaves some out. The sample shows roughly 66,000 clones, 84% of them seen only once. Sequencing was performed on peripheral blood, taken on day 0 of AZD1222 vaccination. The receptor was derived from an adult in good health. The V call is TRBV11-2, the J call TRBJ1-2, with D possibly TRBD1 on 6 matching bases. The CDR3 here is CASTPIRGARSNYGYTF. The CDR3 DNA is TGTGCCAGCACCCCGATCCGGGGGGCTCGTTCTAACTATGGCTACACCTTC.